This T cell receptor (beta chain) comes out of a study of blood T cell repertoires in COVID-19. Study background: Sample material is recorded as cDNA or gDNA derived from T cells, B-cell-depleted T cells, or PBMCs.

Here immunoSEQ multiplex PCR was the method, and the copy in TCRdb shows in-frame clones only, minus some. The sample yields hundreds of thousands of clones, 89% seen once. The V and J ends lost 4 bases and 2 bases, in that order; junction bases with no gene match: 9. The germline V gene encodes CDR1 KGHDR and CDR2 SFDVKD. This CDR3 region has 19 residues. This clone appeared once. Individuals drawn from 24 US areas were roughly 18 to 95 years old. The receptor was isolated from a woman aged 40-49 years who had recovered from COVID-19. This rearrangement joins TRBV24-1 to TRBJ2-1; TRBD2 matches at 14 bases. Sequencing was carried out using PBMCs or T cells enriched from blood (not recorded which). CDR3 coding DNA: TGTGCCACCAGTGACCCAAATGGACTAGCGGGAGGACCCTACAATGAGCAGTTCTTC. This encodes CATSDPNGLAGGPYNEQFF.